These 28 T cell receptor beta chains share one sample of origin, sequenced in a study of regulatory T cells in long-lasting Graves disease. Time point reported: newly diagnosed GD, antithyroid drugs for less than 3 months. PBMC RNA served as the TCR library source. Arm-PCR with iRepertoire HTBI primers amplified the CDR3 regions for these TCR beta libraries. TCRdb passed the multiplex PCR reads through MiXCR, listing each CDR3 protein once. Among hundreds of thousands of distinct CDR3 sequences, 16% were seen once, and the ten largest hold around 19%. These same data were also listed under a study on T cells in Graves' hyperthyroidism and ophthalmopathy.

Sequenced here: peripheral blood mononuclear cells (PBMCs), sampled at new diagnosis, from a patient treated with antithyroid drugs. The receptor set was obtained from a woman aged 30 to 39 with Graves disease.

This clonotype came up many times. This rearrangement joins TRBV20-1 to TRBJ2-7, with a tentative D call TRBD2 (6 bases). The ends were cut back, 5 bases at V and 4 bases at J, with 21 bases in the middle. Germline V gives CDR1 DFQATT, CDR2 SNEGSKA (reference sequence). The CDR3 loop spans 15 amino acids. CDR3 coding DNA: TGCAGTGCTGAGAGGACGGCGGCGGGATTATACGAGCAGTACTTC. This encodes CSAERTAAGLYEQYF.

There are many counts of this clonotype. The chain employs TRBV28 and TRBJ2-5, with TRBD2 as a possible D gene (6 bases). This CDR3 has 15 amino acids. Between the trimmed V and J ends, which lost 2 bases and 3 bases, there was a span of 13 bases. Germline-derived CDR1 and CDR2 are MDHEN and SYDVKM. The CDR3 coding sequence is TGTGCCAGCAGTTTAGGAAGGACGGGAGAAGAGACCCAGTACTTC. As protein: CASSLGRTGEETQYF.

In its sample, this clonotype was seen many times. This chain joins TRBV11-2 and TRBJ2-7; the match to TRBD1 covers 7 bases. V shed 3 bases and J 4 bases; nucleotides not matched to a gene: 3. The germline V gene encodes CDR1 SGHAT and CDR2 FQNNGV. This CDR3 contains 13 residues. DNA of the CDR3: TGTGCCAGCAGCTTTATGACAGGGTACGAGCAGTACTTC. This encodes CASSFMTGYEQYF. The full variable domain, completed using reference TRBV11-2 and TRBJ2-7, is EAGVAQSPRYKIIEKRQSVAFWCNPISGHATLYWYQQILGQGPKLLIQFQNNGVVDDSQLPKDRFSAERLKGVDSTLKIQPAKLEDSAVYLCASSFMTGYEQYFGPGTRLTVT.

This clonotype was counted many times. The chain uses TRBV5-5 and TRBJ1-4; D is unclear. The germline V gene has CDR1 SGHKS and CDR2 YYEKEE (reference sequence). The CDR3 is 16 amino acids. V was clipped by 2 bases and J by 0 bases, with 11 bases between them. The chain's CDR3 is CASSFPLGTTNEKLFF. In DNA, the CDR3 is TGTGCCAGCAGCTTCCCCCTAGGGACAACTAATGAAAAACTGTTTTTT.

This clonotype was seen ten or more times. The rearrangement uses TRBV15 and TRBJ2-5; TRBD1 might be the D (7 bases). Per the germline V gene, CDR1 is LNHNV and CDR2 is YYDKDF (reference sequence). The length of the CDR3 is 17 residues. Deletions cut 1 base from V and 7 bases from J, with 22 bases between. As DNA, the CDR3 is TGTGCCACCAGCAGAGTTGGGGGGACAGATCATAGGGGGACCCAGTACTTC. It is translated as CATSRVGGTDHRGTQYF.

The J gene is TRBJ2-7, the V gene TRBV20-1; D ambiguous. The germline V and J ends were trimmed by 3 bases and 9 bases, with 18 bases remaining between them. This CDR3 is 13 amino acids long. Per the germline V gene, CDR1 is DFQATT and CDR2 is SNEGSKA (reference sequence). The CDR3 protein is CSASVGLEFRQYF. The CDR3 DNA follows: TGCAGTGCTAGCGTGGGCCTAGAATTTCGGCAGTACTTC.

CDR3 coding DNA: TGTGCCAGCAGCTCATACCGGGGGGGGGAGACCCAGTACTTC. This gives the protein CASSSYRGGETQYF. V and J are TRBV5-6 and TRBJ2-5; TRBD2 agrees at 8 bases. CDR1 and CDR2 from the germline V gene are SGHDT and YYEEEE. The V gene end was trimmed by 3 bases and the J gene end by 5 bases; junction bases not matched to a gene: 6. This CDR3 region has 14 residues.

Remarks on this clonotype: A read error may be the cause here, since a much bigger clone is one base away. This chain uses TRBV20-1 with TRBJ1-1; D not certain. Germline CDR1 is DFQATT and CDR2 is SNEGSKA (reference sequence). Trimming left V 6 bases short and J 10 bases short, with 12 bases between. The CDR3 spans 10 residues. CDR3 protein: CSAEAAGAFF. The CDR3 DNA reads TGCAGTGCCGAGGCAGCTGGAGCTTTCTTT.

On this clonotype itself: This may be a read error: a much more frequent sequence differs by one nucleotide. The chain joins TRBV11-2 to TRBJ1-2; weak D call: TRBD1 (5 bases). CDR1 and CDR2 from the germline V gene are SGHAT and FQNNGV. Trimming shortened V by 8 bases and J by 8 bases, and 21 bases separated the two germline ends. The CDR3 runs to 14 residues. CDR3 bases: TGTGCCAGCGGATTGACCGACAGCGCCTTAGGCTACACCTTC. Translation gives CASGLTDSALGYTF. The full variable domain, its missing parts supplied by reference TRBV11-2 and TRBJ1-2, is EAGVAQSPRYKIIEKRQSVAFWCNPISGHATLYWYQQILGQGPKLLIQFQNNGVVDDSQLPKDRFSAERLKGVDSTLKIQPAKLEDSAVYLCASGLTDSALGYTFGSGTRLTVV.

Details on this clonotype: A much larger clone differs from this one at a single base, so this may be a read error. The chain joins TRBV20-1 to TRBJ2-7; D remains ambiguous. In germline, CDR1 is DFQATT, CDR2 SNEGSKA (reference sequence). The CDR3 extends over 14 amino acids. The CDR3 region is CSASLVTSSYEQCF. The DNA for the CDR3 is TGCAGTGCCAGCCTTGTCACAAGCTCCTACGAGCAGTGCTTC.

The count of this clonotype is one. Since a much larger clone is just one base distant, this may be a read error. The CDR3 DNA reads as TGTACCAGCAGCAGGATGCCGAACACCGGGGAGCTGTTTTTT. It encodes CTSSRMPNTGELFF. This sequence joins TRBV27 and TRBJ2-2; D ambiguous. The CDR3 length is 14 residues. The V gene's germline CDR1 is MNHEY and CDR2 SMNVEV (reference sequence).

This clonotype occurred a few times. This chain connects TRBV10-3 to TRBJ1-1, with a possible D match to TRBD1 (5 bases). The CDR3 runs to 14 residues. The V gene lost 0 bases and the J gene lost 4 bases, with 9 bases spanning the gap. Germline V lookup: CDR1 ENHRY, CDR2 SYGVKD. CDR3 sequence reads: CAISESGRATEAFF. CDR3 nucleotide sequence: TGTGCCATCAGTGAGTCGGGCAGGGCCACTGAAGCTTTCTTT.

This clonotype came up a few times. The rearrangement joins TRBV6-1 to TRBJ1-2; D uncertain. Germline V gives CDR1 MNHNS, CDR2 SASEGT. The CDR3 runs to 11 residues. Trimming shortened V by 1 base and J by 8 bases, and 5 bases separated the two germline ends. CDR3 protein: CASSEVRGYTF. CDR3 coding DNA: TGTGCCAGCAGTGAAGTGAGGGGCTACACCTTC.

Many counts were recorded for this clonotype. The chain carries TRBV13 and TRBJ2-3; D is undetermined. Trimming shortened V by 5 bases and J by 5 bases, and 8 bases separated the two germline ends. This CDR3 contains 12 residues. Looked up from germline, CDR1 is PRHDT and CDR2 is FYEKMQ (reference sequence). The CDR3 is CASSMNRDTQYF. DNA of the CDR3: TGTGCCAGCAGCATGAATCGAGATACGCAGTATTTT. Using reference TRBV13 and TRBJ2-3 for the parts outside the CDR3, the full variable domain is AAGVIQSPRHLIKEKRETATLKCYPIPRHDTVYWYQQGPGQDPQFLISFYEKMQSDKGSIPDRFSAQQFSDYHSELNMSSLELGDSALYFCASSMNRDTQYFGPGTRLTVL.

This clonotype was detected ten times or more. V and J are TRBV28 and TRBJ1-3; tentatively, D is TRBD1 (5 bases). CDR3 length: 16 amino acids. From germline, CDR1 is MDHEN and CDR2 SYDVKM. Deletions cut 5 bases from V and 1 base from J, with 15 bases between. The CDR3 coding sequence is TGTGCCAGCAGTCGAACAGGTCTCCAGTCTGGAAACACCATATATTTT. Translation: CASSRTGLQSGNTIYF.

In its sample, this clonotype was seen many times. The chain recombines TRBV28 with TRBJ1-1, with D possibly matching TRBD1 (5 bases). This CDR3 is 15 amino acids long. In germline, CDR1 is MDHEN, CDR2 SYDVKM. V was trimmed by 5 bases and J by 1 base, leaving 14 bases between them. CDR3 nucleotide sequence: TGTGCCAGCAGTACCCCCGGGACGGCGAACACTGAAGCTTTCTTT. This translates into CASSTPGTANTEAFF.

This clonotype was seen a few times. The genes are TRBV30 and TRBJ2-7, with 8 nucleotides matching TRBD1. Germline CDR1 is GTSNPN and CDR2 is SVGIG (reference sequence). The CDR3 runs 12 residues. V was clipped by 4 bases and J by 7 bases; unmatched bases: 6. In DNA, the CDR3 is TGTGCCTGGACAGGACAGGGACAAGAGCAGTACTTC. As protein: CAWTGQGQEQYF.

This clonotype turned up a few times. The chain has TRBV4-1 and TRBJ2-4; D not resolved. The CDR3 has 16 amino acids. The germline CDR1 and CDR2 sequences are MGHRA and YSYEKL. The V end was cut by 0 bases, the J end by 2 bases, with 11 bases between. CDR3 coding DNA: TGCGCCAGCAGCCAAGATCCGCGCACACCCAAAAACATTCAGTACTTC. This gives the protein CASSQDPRTPKNIQYF.

This clonotype was seen repeatedly, ten times or more. The V gene is TRBV20-1, the J gene TRBJ1-1; no clear D gene. CDR3 length equals 12 residues. The V gene lost 3 bases and the J gene lost 1 base, with 6 bases spanning the gap. Per germline, CDR1 DFQATT and CDR2 SNEGSKA (reference sequence). The CDR3 DNA follows: TGCAGTGCTAGTGCAGGGAACACTGAAGCTTTCTTT. Amino acid sequence: CSASAGNTEAFF.

The V gene is TRBV5-1, the J gene TRBJ2-7; D is uncertain. Germline CDR1 SGHRS, CDR2 YFSETQ. The CDR3 length is 13 residues. Trimming took off 1 base at V and 10 bases at J, with 15 bases between the two ends. The CDR3 region is CASSLTMTGDQYF. For the CDR3, the DNA is TGCGCCAGCAGCTTGACCATGACCGGAGATCAGTACTTC.

This clonotype was seen a few times. The gene calls are TRBV7-9 and TRBJ1-1; 7 bases are a match to TRBD1. Trimming cost V 7 bases and J 1 base; bases outside gene matches: 6. This CDR3 region has 14 residues. Looked up from germline, CDR1 is SEHNR and CDR2 is FQNEAQ (reference sequence). In nucleotides, the CDR3 is TGTGCCAGCACCACCCGACAGGGGAACACTGAAGCTTTCTTT. Its protein is CASTTRQGNTEAFF.

Of note for this clonotype: At one end the junction does not follow the germline gene, possibly because of a read error. V is TRBV15 and J is TRBJ1-2; TRBD1 matches 7 bases. CDR3 size: 17 residues. Germline-derived CDR1 and CDR2 are LNHNV and YYDKDF (reference sequence). The CDR3 region has the DNA TGTACCACCAGCAGAGAAGGGGAAGACAGGGAGTATAATAGGTACACCTTC. Translating gives CTTSREGEDREYNRYTF.

This clonotype has just a few counts. The chain couples TRBV5-4 to TRBJ1-6; TRBD1 might be the D (5 bases). V was trimmed by 2 bases and J by 8 bases, leaving 14 bases between them. This CDR3 comprises 15 residues. The germline CDR1 and CDR2 sequences are SGHNT and YYREEE (reference sequence). The CDR3 reads CASSFDPGLYSPLHF. Here the CDR3 DNA reads TGTGCCAGCAGCTTCGACCCGGGACTATATTCACCCCTCCACTTT.

Only a few counts were recorded for this clonotype. The J gene is TRBJ1-3, the V gene TRBV7-3, with D perhaps TRBD1 (5 bases). This CDR3 contains 19 residues. CDR1 is SGHTA and CDR2 is FQGTGA in the germline V gene. Between the trimmed V and J ends, which lost 4 bases and 0 bases, there was a span of 22 bases. CDR3 loop: CASSYLDSFYRLSGNTIYF. The CDR3 bases are TGTGCCAGCAGCTACCTAGACAGTTTTTACCGCCTCTCTGGAAACACCATATATTTT.

This chain connects TRBV5-1 to TRBJ1-1; 8 nucleotides align to TRBD1. The CDR3 has 15 amino acids. V was pared by 6 bases and J by 0 bases, with 7 bases of the junction left unmatched. Germline CDR1 and CDR2: SGHRS and YFSETQ. CDR3 in DNA: TGCGCCAGCACACAGGGGGGGACCTTGAACACTGAAGCTTTCTTT. This translates into CASTQGGTLNTEAFF.

This clonotype occurred a few times. The rearrangement joins TRBV19 to TRBJ1-5; 9 bases match TRBD1. With V trimmed by 4 bases and J by 3 bases, 4 bases remained unmatched. Germline V gene lookup returns CDR1 LNHDA and CDR2 SQIVND (reference sequence). The CDR3 is made up of 15 amino acids. CDR3 sequence (DNA): TGTGCCAGTAGTACCAGGACAGGGGACAATCAGCCCCAGCATTTT. Amino acids: CASSTRTGDNQPQHF.

This clonotype has at least ten counts. V and J are TRBV2 and TRBJ2-7; the match to TRBD2 covers 13 bases. This CDR3 spans 15 amino acids. Trimming at V came to 8 bases and at J to 7 bases, leaving 11 bases not matched to a gene. Looked up from germline, CDR1 is SNHLY and CDR2 is FYNNEI. CDR3 coding DNA: TGTGCCAGCTCAGGACTAGCGGGAGTCACTAATGAGCAGTACTTC. This translates into CASSGLAGVTNEQYF.

This clonotype was counted a few times. The genes are TRBV11-2 and TRBJ2-7; weak D call: TRBD2 (5 bases). The length of the CDR3 is 16 residues. V shed 0 bases and J shed 2 bases, with 14 bases lying between them. Germline values: CDR1 SGHAT, CDR2 FQNNGV. The CDR3 coding sequence is TGTGCCAGCAGCTTAGATTGGGATAGCGCCGCCTACGAGCAGTACTTC. Translation: CASSLDWDSAAYEQYF. Supplemented by reference TRBV11-2 and TRBJ2-7, the full variable domain reads EAGVAQSPRYKIIEKRQSVAFWCNPISGHATLYWYQQILGQGPKLLIQFQNNGVVDDSQLPKDRFSAERLKGVDSTLKIQPAKLEDSAVYLCASSLDWDSAAYEQYFGPGTRLTVT.